This TCR beta chain emerged from a study of blood T cells in healthy people across ages. PCR was performed a second time for about 7 to 11 cycles using a sample-barcoded 5' primer and a J-beta primer mix. MiXCR, applied by TCRdb to the 5' RACE reads, yields one record per CDR3 protein. This table has over 1,200,000 distinct CDR3 sequences, 55% to 75% appearing once. Germline V lookup: CDR1 MNHEY, CDR2 SVGEGT. CDR3 length: 12 residues. V lost 4 bases and J 5 bases, leaving 9 bases between the germline ends. The sample consisted of blood. The clonotype originates from a man aged 18-30 years in good health. The chain carries TRBV6-2 or TRBV6-3 and TRBJ2-7; D remains ambiguous. Written as DNA, the CDR3 is TGTGCCAGCAGTTCCGACATCCACGAGCAGTACTTC. Its translation is CASSSDIHEQYF.